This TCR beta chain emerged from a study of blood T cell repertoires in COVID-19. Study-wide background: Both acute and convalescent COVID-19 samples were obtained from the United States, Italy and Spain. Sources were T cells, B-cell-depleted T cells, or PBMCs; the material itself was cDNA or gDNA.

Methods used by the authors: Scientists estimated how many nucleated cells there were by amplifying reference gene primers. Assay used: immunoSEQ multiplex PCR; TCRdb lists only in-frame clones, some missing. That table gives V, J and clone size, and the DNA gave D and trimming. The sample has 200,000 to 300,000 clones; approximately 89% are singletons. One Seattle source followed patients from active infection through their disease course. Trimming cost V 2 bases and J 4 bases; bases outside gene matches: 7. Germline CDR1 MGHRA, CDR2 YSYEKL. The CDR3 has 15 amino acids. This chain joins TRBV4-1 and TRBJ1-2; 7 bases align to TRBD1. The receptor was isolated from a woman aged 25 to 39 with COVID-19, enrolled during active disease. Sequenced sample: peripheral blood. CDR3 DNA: TGCGCCAGCAGCCAAACAGGGGCCCAAACCTATGGCTACACCTTC. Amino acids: CASSQTGAQTYGYTF.